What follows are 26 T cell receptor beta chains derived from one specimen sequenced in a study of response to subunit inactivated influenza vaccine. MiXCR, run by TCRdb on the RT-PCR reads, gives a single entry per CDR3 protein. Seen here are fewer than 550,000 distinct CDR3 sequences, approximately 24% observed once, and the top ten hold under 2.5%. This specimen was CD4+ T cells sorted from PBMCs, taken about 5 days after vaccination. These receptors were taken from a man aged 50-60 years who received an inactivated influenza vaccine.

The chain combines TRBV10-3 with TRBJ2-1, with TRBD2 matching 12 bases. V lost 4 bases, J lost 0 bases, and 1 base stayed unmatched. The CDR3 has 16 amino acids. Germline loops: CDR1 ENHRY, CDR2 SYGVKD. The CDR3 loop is CAISGTSGASYNEQFF. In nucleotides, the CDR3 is TGTGCCATCAGTGGGACTAGCGGGGCCTCCTACAATGAGCAGTTCTTC.

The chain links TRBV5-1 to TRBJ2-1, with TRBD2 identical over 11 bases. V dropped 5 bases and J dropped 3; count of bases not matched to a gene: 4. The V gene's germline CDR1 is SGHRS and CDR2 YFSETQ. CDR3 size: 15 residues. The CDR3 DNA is TGCGCCAGCAGATCTACTAGCGGGAGCTACAATGAGCAGTTCTTC. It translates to CASRSTSGSYNEQFF.

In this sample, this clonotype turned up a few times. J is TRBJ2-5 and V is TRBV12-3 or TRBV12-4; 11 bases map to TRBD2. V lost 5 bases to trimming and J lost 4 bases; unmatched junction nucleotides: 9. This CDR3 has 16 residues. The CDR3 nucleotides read TGTGCCAGCAGTAGACCTACTAGCGGGAGCCGAGAGACCCAGTACTTC. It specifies CASSRPTSGSRETQYF.

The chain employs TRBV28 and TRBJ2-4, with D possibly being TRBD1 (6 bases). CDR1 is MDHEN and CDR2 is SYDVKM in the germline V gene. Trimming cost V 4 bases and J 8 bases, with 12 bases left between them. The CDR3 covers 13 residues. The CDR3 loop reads CASSSQGIDIQYF. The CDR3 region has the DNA TGTGCCAGCAGTTCACAGGGTATCGACATTCAGTACTTC.

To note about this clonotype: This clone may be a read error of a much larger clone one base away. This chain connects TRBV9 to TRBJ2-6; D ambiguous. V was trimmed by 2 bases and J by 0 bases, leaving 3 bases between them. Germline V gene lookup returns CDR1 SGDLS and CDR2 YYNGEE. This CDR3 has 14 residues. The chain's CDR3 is CASSVSSGANVLTF. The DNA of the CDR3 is TGTGCCAGCAGCGTGAGCTCTGGGGCCAACGTCCTGACTTTC. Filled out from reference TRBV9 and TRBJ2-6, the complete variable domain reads DSGVTQTPKHLITATGQRVTLRCSPRSGDLSVYWYQQSLDQGLQFLIQYYNGEERAKGNILERFSAQQFPDLHSELNLSSLELGDSALYFCASSVSSGANVLTFGAGSRLTVL.

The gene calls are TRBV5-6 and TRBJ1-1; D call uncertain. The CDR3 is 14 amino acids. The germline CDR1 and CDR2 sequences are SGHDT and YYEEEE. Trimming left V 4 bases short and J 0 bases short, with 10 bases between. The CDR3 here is CASSRSLMNTEAFF. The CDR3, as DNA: TGTGCCAGCAGCCGTTCCCTCATGAACACTGAAGCTTTCTTT.

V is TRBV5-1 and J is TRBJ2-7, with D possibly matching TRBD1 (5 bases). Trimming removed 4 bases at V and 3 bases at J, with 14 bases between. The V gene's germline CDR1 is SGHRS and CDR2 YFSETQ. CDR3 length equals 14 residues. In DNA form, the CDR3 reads TGCGCCAGCAGCACCTCCGACAGTAACTACGAGCAGTACTTC. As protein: CASSTSDSNYEQYF.

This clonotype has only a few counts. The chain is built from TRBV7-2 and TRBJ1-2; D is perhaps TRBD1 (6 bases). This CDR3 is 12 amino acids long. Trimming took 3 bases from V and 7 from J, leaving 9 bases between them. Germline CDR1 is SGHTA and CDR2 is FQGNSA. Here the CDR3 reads CASSFTRGGYTF. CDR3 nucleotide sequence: TGTGCCAGCAGCTTTACCAGGGGTGGCTACACCTTC.

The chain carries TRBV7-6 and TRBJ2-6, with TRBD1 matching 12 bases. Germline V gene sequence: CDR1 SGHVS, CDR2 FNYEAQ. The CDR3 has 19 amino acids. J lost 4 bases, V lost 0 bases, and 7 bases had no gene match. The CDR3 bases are TGTGCCAGCAGCTTAGCGGGGGGACAGGGGGCAGGAGGGGCCAACGTCCTGACTTTC. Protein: CASSLAGGQGAGGANVLTF.

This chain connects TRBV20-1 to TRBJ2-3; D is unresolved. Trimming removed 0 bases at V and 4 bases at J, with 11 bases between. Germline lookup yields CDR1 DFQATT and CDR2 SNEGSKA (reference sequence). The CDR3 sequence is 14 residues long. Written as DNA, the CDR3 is TGCAGTGCTAGAGATCCGAATCGGCCAGATACGCAGTATTTT. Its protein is CSARDPNRPDTQYF.

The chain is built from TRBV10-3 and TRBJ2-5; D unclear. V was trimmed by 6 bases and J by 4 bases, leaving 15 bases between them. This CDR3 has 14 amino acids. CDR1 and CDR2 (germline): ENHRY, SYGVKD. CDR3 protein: CAISLDGAPETQYF. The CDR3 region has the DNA TGTGCCATCAGCCTAGACGGAGCTCCAGAGACCCAGTACTTC.

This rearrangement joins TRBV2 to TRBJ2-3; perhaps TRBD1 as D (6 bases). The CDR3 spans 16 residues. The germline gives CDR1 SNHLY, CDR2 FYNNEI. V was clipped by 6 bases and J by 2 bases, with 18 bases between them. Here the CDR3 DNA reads TGTGCCAGCAGAGGACCGGGACAATATCTCACAGATACGCAGTATTTT. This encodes CASRGPGQYLTDTQYF. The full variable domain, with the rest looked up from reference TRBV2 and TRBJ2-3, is EPEVTQTPSHQVTQMGQEVILRCVPISNHLYFYWYRQILGQKVEFLVSFYNNEISEKSEIFDDQFSVERPDGSNFTLKIRSTKLEDSAMYFCASRGPGQYLTDTQYFGPGTRLTVL.

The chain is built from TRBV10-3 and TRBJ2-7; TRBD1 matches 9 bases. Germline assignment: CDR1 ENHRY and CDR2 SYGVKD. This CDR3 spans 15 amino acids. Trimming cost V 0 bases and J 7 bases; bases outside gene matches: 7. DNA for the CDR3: TGTGCCATCAGTGAGTCGATACAGGGGGCGCGAGAGCAGTACTTC. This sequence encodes CAISESIQGAREQYF.

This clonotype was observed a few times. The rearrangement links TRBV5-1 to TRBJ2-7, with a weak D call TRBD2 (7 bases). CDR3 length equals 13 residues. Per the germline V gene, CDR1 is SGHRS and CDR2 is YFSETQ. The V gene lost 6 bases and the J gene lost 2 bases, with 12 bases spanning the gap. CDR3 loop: CASTAGATYEQYF. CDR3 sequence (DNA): TGCGCCAGCACTGCGGGGGCAACCTACGAGCAGTACTTC. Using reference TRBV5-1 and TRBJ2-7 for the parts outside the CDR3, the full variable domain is KAGVTQTPRYLIKTRGQQVTLSCSPISGHRSVSWYQQTPGQGLQFLFEYFSETQRNKGNFPGRFSGRQFSNSRSEMNVSTLELGDSALYLCASTAGATYEQYFGPGTRLTVT.

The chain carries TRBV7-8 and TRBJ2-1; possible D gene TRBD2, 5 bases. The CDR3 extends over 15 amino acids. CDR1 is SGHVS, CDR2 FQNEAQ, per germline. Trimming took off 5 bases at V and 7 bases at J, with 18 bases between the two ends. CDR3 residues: CASSPSVGEWNEQFF. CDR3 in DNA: TGTGCCAGCAGCCCCTCCGTCGGGGAATGGAATGAGCAGTTCTTC.

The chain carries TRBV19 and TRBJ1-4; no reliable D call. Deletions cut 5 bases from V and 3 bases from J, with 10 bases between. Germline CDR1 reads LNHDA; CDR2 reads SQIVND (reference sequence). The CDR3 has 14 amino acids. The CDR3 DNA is TGTGCCAGTAGTGGAAGGAGGGCTAATGAAAAACTGTTTTTT. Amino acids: CASSGRRANEKLFF. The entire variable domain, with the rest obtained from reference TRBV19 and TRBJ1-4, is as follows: DGGITQSPKYLFRKEGQNVTLSCEQNLNHDAMYWYRQDPGQGLRLIYYSQIVNDFQKGDIAEGYSVSREKKESFPLTVTSAQKNPTAFYLCASSGRRANEKLFFGSGTQLSVL.

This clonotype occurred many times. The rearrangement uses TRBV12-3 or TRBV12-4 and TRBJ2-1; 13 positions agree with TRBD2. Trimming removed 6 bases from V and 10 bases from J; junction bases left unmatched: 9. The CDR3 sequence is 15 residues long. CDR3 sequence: CASSLTSGGRWEQFF. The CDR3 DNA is TGTGCCAGCAGCCTGACTAGCGGGGGGCGGTGGGAGCAGTTCTTC.

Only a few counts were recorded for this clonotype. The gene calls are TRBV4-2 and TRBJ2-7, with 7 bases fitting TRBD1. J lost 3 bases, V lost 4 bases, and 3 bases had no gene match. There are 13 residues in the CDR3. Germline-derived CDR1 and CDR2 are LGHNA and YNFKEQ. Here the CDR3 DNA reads TGTGCCAGCAGCCCCCAGGGGGTCTACGAGCAGTACTTC. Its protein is CASSPQGVYEQYF.

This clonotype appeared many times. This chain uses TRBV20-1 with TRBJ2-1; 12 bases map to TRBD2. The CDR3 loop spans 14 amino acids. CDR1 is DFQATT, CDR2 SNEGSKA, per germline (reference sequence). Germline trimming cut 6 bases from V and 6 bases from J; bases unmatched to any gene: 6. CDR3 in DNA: TGCAGTGCCAAGACTAGCGGGAGTGGCAATGAGCAGTTCTTC. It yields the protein CSAKTSGSGNEQFF.

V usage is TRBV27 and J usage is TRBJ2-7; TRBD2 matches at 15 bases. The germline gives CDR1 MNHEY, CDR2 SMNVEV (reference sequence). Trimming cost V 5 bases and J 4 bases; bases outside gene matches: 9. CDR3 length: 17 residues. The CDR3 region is CASSPRTSGRALYEQYF. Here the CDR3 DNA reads TGTGCCAGCAGTCCCCGGACTAGCGGGAGGGCCTTATACGAGCAGTACTTC.

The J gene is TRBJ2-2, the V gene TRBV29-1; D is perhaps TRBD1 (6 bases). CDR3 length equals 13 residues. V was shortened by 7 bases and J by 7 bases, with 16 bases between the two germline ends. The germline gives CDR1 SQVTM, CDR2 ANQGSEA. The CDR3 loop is CSAQARGHGELFF. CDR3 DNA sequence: TGCAGCGCCCAGGCCAGGGGCCACGGGGAGCTGTTTTTT.

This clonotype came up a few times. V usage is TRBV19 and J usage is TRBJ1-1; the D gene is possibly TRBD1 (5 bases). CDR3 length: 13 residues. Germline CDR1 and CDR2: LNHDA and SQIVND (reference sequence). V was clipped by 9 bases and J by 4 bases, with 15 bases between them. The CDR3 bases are TGTGCCAGCCACCCAGGGTTAGGCACTGAAGCTTTCTTT. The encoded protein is CASHPGLGTEAFF.

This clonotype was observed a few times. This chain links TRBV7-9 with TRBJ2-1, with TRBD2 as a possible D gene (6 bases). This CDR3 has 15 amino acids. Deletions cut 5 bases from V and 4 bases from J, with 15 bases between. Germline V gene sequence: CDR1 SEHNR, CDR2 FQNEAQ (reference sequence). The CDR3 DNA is TGTGCCAGCAGCCCGCCGGGACTCGCGTACAATGAGCAGTTCTTC. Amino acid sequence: CASSPPGLAYNEQFF.

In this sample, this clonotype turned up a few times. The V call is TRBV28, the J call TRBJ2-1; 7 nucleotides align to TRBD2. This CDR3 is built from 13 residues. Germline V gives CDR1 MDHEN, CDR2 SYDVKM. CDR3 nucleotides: TGTCGGGCTAGCGGAAGATCCTACAATGAGCAGTTCTTC. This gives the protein CRASGRSYNEQFF.

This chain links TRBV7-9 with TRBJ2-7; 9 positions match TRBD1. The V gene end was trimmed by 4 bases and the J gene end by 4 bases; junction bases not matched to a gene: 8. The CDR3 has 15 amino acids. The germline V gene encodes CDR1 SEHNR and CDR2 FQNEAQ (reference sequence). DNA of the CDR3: TGTGCCAGCAGCTCAACCCGGGACAGGGAGTACGAGCAGTACTTC. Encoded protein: CASSSTRDREYEQYF.

DNA of the CDR3: TGCAGTGCTAGAGATCCAGGGGAGGCTGGAAACACCATATATTTT. As protein: CSARDPGEAGNTIYF. The genes are TRBV20-1 and TRBJ1-3, with D maybe TRBD1 (6 bases). The CDR3 has 15 amino acids. The V end lost 0 bases, the J end lost 2 bases, and 11 bases lay between the germline ends. Per the germline V gene, CDR1 is DFQATT and CDR2 is SNEGSKA (reference sequence).